This is a list of T cell receptor beta chains from one sample in a study of CD8 T cells in ankylosing spondylitis. Each CDR3 protein is one row after TCRdb ran MiXCR on the 5' RACE reads. Of 150,000 to 200,000 distinct CDR3 sequences listed, about 13% are singletons. Source material: blood, either unsorted or a sorted T cell fraction (not recorded which). These receptors were collected from a male donor with ankylosing spondylitis or in good health (not recorded which). CDR3s include the opening cysteine and the closing phenylalanine or tryptophan. A D gene is named only where the DNA matches it firmly. Clone size is not always given. Where it is, it says once, few, many or a class for expanded clones.

abundance	d_gene	v_gene	j_gene	CDR3aa	CDR3nt
few	TRBD2	TRBV4-1	TRBJ2-1	CASSQDGWGLAGGSSYNEQFF	TGCGCCAGCAGCCAAGATGGTTGGGGACTAGCGGGGGGTAGCTCCTACAATGAGCAGTTCTTC
.	.	TRBV2	TRBJ2-1	CASSEDYNEQFF	TGTGCCAGCAGTGAAGACTACAATGAGCAGTTCTTC
.	TRBD1	TRBV11-2	TRBJ1-1	CASSLGEVDRLGTEAFF	TGTGCCAGCAGCTTAGGAGAGGTGGACAGGTTGGGCACTGAAGCTTTCTTT
few	.	TRBV19	TRBJ1-1	CASSNTLNTEAFF	TGTGCCAGTAGTAATACACTGAACACTGAAGCTTTCTTT
.	.	TRBV6-1	TRBJ2-6	CASKFLYSGANVLTF	TGTGCCAGCAAATTTCTGTACTCTGGGGCCAACGTCCTGACTTTC
many	TRBD2	TRBV10-3	TRBJ2-1	CAISGTSGGPYNEQFF	TGTGCCATCAGTGGGACTAGCGGGGGACCCTACAATGAGCAGTTCTTC
.	.	TRBV10-3	TRBJ1-1	CAIKQGGNTEAFF	TGTGCCATCAAACAGGGCGGGAACACTGAAGCTTTCTTT
.	.	TRBV11-1	TRBJ2-3	CASSLRGQGHKSRDPTDTQYF	TGTGCCAGCAGCTTGCGGGGCCAGGGACACAAATCCCGGGACCCCACAGATACGCAGTATTTT
few	.	TRBV4-1	TRBJ2-3	CASSQPSGTKDTQYF	TGCGCCAGCAGCCAACCCTCCGGGACAAAGGATACGCAGTATTTT
few	.	TRBV9	TRBJ2-2	CASSARQGGVAGRSRELFF	TGTGCCAGCAGCGCCCGACAGGGAGGGGTAGCGGGAAGATCCAGGGAGCTGTTTTTT
many	.	TRBV6-1	TRBJ2-1	CASSVEATGSYNEQFF	TGTGCCAGCAGTGTAGAGGCCACAGGGTCCTACAATGAGCAGTTCTTC
.	.	TRBV7-9	TRBJ2-5	CASSRRGTRVKETQYF	TGTGCCAGCAGCCGGCGAGGGACAAGAGTTAAGGAGACCCAGTACTTC
.	.	TRBV3-1	TRBJ1-1	CASSQGWPNTEAFF	TGTGCCAGCAGCCAAGGGTGGCCGAACACTGAAGCTTTCTTT
.	TRBD1	TRBV6-5	TRBJ2-7	CASSYGTGAYEQYF	TGTGCCAGCAGTTACGGGACAGGGGCGTACGAGCAGTACTTC
few	.	TRBV21-1	TRBJ2-2	CASPSPGLAGMKNTGELFF	TGTGCCAGCCCCTCTCCGGGACTAGCGGGAATGAAGAACACCGGGGAGCTGTTTTTT